The clone carrying this T cell receptor (beta chain) was detected many times. The antigen is undetermined. The data derive from a study of identical twins. TCRdb used MiXCR to reprocess the 5' RACE reads, holding one entry per CDR3 protein. The sample includes 600,000 to 700,000 distinct CDR3 sequences, 20% to 25% of them seen just once. General study results and limits: In zero-insertion analyses, partial confounding could arise from invariant MAIT and iNKT cells. For cord blood, abundant beta clonotypes had fewer insertions, unlike memory repertoires, which showed none.

These data are also associated with another study on T cells expressing NK-cell markers. That source adds: One observes that, in several donors, these clonotypes were also the leading ones within the CD3+CD56-NKG2C+ fraction.

The sequence was obtained from a woman between 18 and 30 years old in good health. Sequencing was done on a sample of PBMCs.

The DNA for the CDR3 is TGTGCCAGCAGTTCCCAGGGTAGGCCCTACGAGCAGTACTTC. It yields the protein CASSSQGRPYEQYF. The genes are TRBV12-3 or TRBV12-4 and TRBJ2-7; maybe TRBD1 (5 bases). The CDR3 spans 14 residues. Trimming took off 4 bases at V and 2 bases at J, with 12 bases between the two ends.